This T cell receptor (beta chain) derives from a study of blood T cell repertoires in COVID-19. Background on the study: Italy, Spain and the United States were the sources of the convalescent and acute COVID-19 samples. T cells, B-cell-depleted T cells, or PBMCs provided the cDNA or gDNA that served as material.

The authors' processing: Amplified reference gene primers provided the basis for estimating nucleated cell counts. Measured with immunoSEQ multiplex PCR; TCRdb has only the in-frame clones, and not every one. Clone size and V and J calls were adopted from that table, with D and trimming inferred from the DNA. Of some 71,000 clones in the sample, roughly 89% were seen once. V was shortened by 1 base and J by 7 bases, with 10 bases between the two germline ends. Germline V gives CDR1 SGHTA, CDR2 FQGNSA. CDR3 length: 14 residues. Sequenced input: peripheral blood. The chain employs TRBV7-2 and TRBJ1-4; D is unresolved. This clonotype originated in a man in his forties or fifties with acute or convalescent COVID-19. This chain's CDR3 is CASSLGNSPEKLFF. Here the CDR3 DNA reads TGTGCCAGCAGCTTAGGCAACAGTCCTGAAAAACTGTTTTTT.